This TCR beta chain was recovered during a study of blood T cell repertoires in COVID-19. Study details: The United States, Italy and Spain provided the acute and convalescent COVID-19 samples. Sample material is recorded as cDNA or gDNA derived from T cells, B-cell-depleted T cells, or PBMCs.

The CDR3 runs 13 residues. V lost 5 bases to trimming and J lost 7 bases; unmatched junction nucleotides: 4. Per the authors' pipeline: The authors estimated nucleated cell counts from reference gene primer amplification. The assay was immunoSEQ multiplex PCR, and TCRdb's table has in-frame clones only and misses some. The V and J calls and the clone size are those of that table, but D and trimming were determined from the DNA. The sample lists some 120,000 clones, about 80% occurring once. The receptor was derived from a human donor in a cohort sampled during active COVID-19. The rearrangement links TRBV12-3 or TRBV12-4 to TRBJ1-2; TRBD1 matches 10 bases. The sample consisted of peripheral blood. The CDR3 DNA reads TGTGCCAGCAGTCTGACAGGGGGCGGTGGCTACACCTTC. Translated: CASSLTGGGGYTF.